These 9 T cell receptor beta chains came from one sample sequenced in a study of T cells in tuberculosis. The protocol was immunoSEQ multiplex PCR, while the TCRdb copy is restricted to in-frame clones and leaves out a portion. This sample has 38,000 or so clones, with 95% found just once. Specimen: PBMCs. The receptor source for this set is a donor aged 10-29 years with latent tuberculosis or without tuberculosis infection.

This chain uses TRBV29-1 with TRBJ1-1; possibly TRBD1 for D (6 bases). Per germline, CDR1 SQVTM and CDR2 ANQGSEA. The CDR3 consists of 12 residues. The V end lost 8 bases, the J end lost 1 base, and 11 bases lay between the germline ends. Here the CDR3 reads CSIQGGNTEAFF. CDR3 DNA: TGCAGCATCCAAGGGGGGAACACTGAAGCTTTCTTT.

The chain links TRBV9 to TRBJ2-1; 9 nucleotides line up with TRBD1. The CDR3 is 13 residues long. The germline CDR1 and CDR2 sequences are SGDLS and YYNGEE. With 1 base clipped from V and 10 bases from J, the junction kept 3 bases outside the gene matches. The CDR3 region is CASSVTGGDEQFF. The DNA of the CDR3 is TGTGCCAGCAGCGTAACAGGGGGCGACGAGCAGTTCTTC.

The chain has TRBV7-9 and TRBJ1-1; a possible D gene is TRBD1 (5 bases). The CDR3 length is 13 residues. Germline V gene data show CDR1 as SEHNR and CDR2 as FQNEAQ (reference sequence). With 8 bases removed from V and 11 bases from J, the gap between germline ends came to 21 bases. CDR3 sequence (DNA): TGTGCCAGCGGCCGCCTCAGGGATTCGTCGGCTTTCTTT. This translates into CASGRLRDSSAFF.

V gene TRBV5-1 combines with J gene TRBJ2-1, with D possibly being TRBD2 (6 bases). Deletions cut 6 bases from V and 0 bases from J, with 13 bases between. The CDR3 spans 15 residues. Germline V gene sequence: CDR1 SGHRS, CDR2 YFSETQ. CDR3 nucleotides: TGCGCCAGCAAAAGGGACTGGAGCTCCTACAATGAGCAGTTCTTC. Its protein is CASKRDWSSYNEQFF.

The genes are TRBV30 and TRBJ2-3, with TRBD2 matching 9 bases. The V gene's germline CDR1 is GTSNPN and CDR2 SVGIG (reference sequence). The ends lost 1 base at V and 4 bases at J; junction bases unmatched: 6. This CDR3 has 15 amino acids. Here the CDR3 DNA reads TGTGCCTGGAGTGAGGCGGGGGGGCCCGCAGATACGCAGTATTTT. Translation: CAWSEAGGPADTQYF.

V usage is TRBV7-8 and J usage is TRBJ1-1, with D uncertain. This CDR3 comprises 14 residues. The V end lost 7 bases, the J end lost 2 bases, and 14 bases lay between the germline ends. The V gene's germline CDR1 is SGHVS and CDR2 FQNEAQ. For the CDR3, the DNA is TGTGCCAGCACCCGACTACCCATAAACACTGAAGCTTTCTTT. This gives the protein CASTRLPINTEAFF.

The chain couples TRBV6-5 to TRBJ2-2; D remains ambiguous. There are 16 residues in the CDR3. V was pared by 2 bases and J by 1 base, with 11 bases between. The V gene's germline CDR1 is MNHEY and CDR2 SVGAGI. The DNA for the CDR3 is TGTGCCAGCAGTTACAACAGCCCAAAGAACACCGGGGAGCTGTTTTTT. Translating gives CASSYNSPKNTGELFF.

This chain uses TRBV7-6 with TRBJ2-1; D perhaps matches TRBD1 (6 bases). The germline CDR1 and CDR2 sequences are SGHVS and FNYEAQ. The CDR3 contains 15 residues. V lost 1 base to trimming and J lost 9 bases, with 16 bases between them. Written as DNA, the CDR3 is TGTGCCAGCAGCTTAGGATATCAGGGGTTCGCTGAGCAGTTCTTC. It is translated as CASSLGYQGFAEQFF.

The gene calls are TRBV7-3 and TRBJ1-4; 7 nucleotides line up with TRBD1. Germline-derived CDR1 and CDR2 are SGHTA and FQGTGA. The CDR3 runs 17 residues. The J segment lost 5 bases and the V segment lost 1 base, leaving 10 bases of the junction unmatched. CDR3 region: CASSLKGGAGGNEKLFF. CDR3 DNA sequence: TGTGCCAGCAGCTTAAAGGGCGGGGCAGGGGGAAATGAAAAACTGTTTTTT.